This T cell receptor beta chain was obtained from a study of blood T cell repertoires in COVID-19. Study summary: Acute-phase and convalescent COVID-19 samples originated in the United States, Italy and Spain. The analysed material was cDNA or gDNA that came from T cells, B-cell-depleted T cells, or PBMCs.

The germline V and J ends were trimmed by 2 bases and 0 bases, with 6 bases remaining between them. CDR1 is SGHTA and CDR2 is FQGNSA in the germline V gene. The CDR3 spans 14 residues. This clone was seen a handful of times. Source study methods: Reference gene primer amplification yielded estimated nucleated cell counts. TCRdb's copy holds only in-frame clones and misses some; the assay was immunoSEQ multiplex PCR. Clonal size and the V and J genes are those of that table, whereas D and trimming came from the DNA. The sample carries 140,000 to 150,000 clones, approximately 80% recorded once. The sequence derives from a human donor in a cohort sampled during active COVID-19. V and J are TRBV7-2 and TRBJ2-3; D is undetermined. Input material: peripheral blood. The CDR3 loop reads CASSLTQSTDTQYF. The DNA for the CDR3 is TGTGCCAGCAGCTTAACCCAGAGCACAGATACGCAGTATTTT.